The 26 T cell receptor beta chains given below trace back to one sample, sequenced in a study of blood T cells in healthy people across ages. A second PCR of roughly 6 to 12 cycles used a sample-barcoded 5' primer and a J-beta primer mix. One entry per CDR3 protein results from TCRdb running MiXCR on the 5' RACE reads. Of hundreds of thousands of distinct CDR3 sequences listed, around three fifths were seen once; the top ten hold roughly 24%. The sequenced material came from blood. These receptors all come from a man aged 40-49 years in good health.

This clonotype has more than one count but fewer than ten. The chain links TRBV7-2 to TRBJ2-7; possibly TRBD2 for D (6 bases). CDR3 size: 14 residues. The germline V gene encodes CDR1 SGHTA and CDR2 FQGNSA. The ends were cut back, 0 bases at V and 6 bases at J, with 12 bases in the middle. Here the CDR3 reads CASSLAGLSGEQYF. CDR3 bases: TGTGCCAGCAGCTTAGCGGGACTCTCGGGCGAGCAGTACTTC.

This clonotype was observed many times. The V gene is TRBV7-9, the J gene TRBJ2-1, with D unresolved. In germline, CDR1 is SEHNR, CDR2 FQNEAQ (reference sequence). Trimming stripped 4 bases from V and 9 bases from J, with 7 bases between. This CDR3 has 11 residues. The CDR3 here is CASSSVVEQFF. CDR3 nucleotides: TGTGCCAGCAGCTCGGTTGTTGAGCAGTTCTTC.

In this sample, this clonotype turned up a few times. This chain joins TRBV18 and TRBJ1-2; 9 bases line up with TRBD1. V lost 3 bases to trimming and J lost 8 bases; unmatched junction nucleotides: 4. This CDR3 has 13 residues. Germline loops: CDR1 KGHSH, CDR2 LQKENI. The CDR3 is CASSPNRGQGYTF. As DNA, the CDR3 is TGTGCCAGCTCACCGAACAGGGGGCAGGGCTACACCTTC.

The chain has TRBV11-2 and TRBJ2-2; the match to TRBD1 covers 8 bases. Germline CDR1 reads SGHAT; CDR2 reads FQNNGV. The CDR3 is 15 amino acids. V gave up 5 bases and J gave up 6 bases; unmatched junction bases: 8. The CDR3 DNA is TGTGCCAGCAGCCCCGGACAGGGAATTCCCGGGGAGCTGTTTTTT. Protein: CASSPGQGIPGELFF.

The CDR3 bases are TGTGCCAGCAGCGATCTCGAGACCCAGTACTTC. Translated: CASSDLETQYF. The genes are TRBV9 and TRBJ2-5; D remains ambiguous. The germline V gene encodes CDR1 SGDLS and CDR2 YYNGEE. The CDR3 spans 11 residues. V lost 3 bases to trimming and J lost 5 bases, with 5 bases between them.

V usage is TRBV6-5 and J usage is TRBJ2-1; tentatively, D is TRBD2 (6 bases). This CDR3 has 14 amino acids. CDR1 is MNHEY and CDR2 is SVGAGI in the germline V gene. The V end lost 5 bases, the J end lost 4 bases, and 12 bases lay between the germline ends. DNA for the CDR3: TGTGCCAGCAGTAAACGGCGGGAATACAATGAGCAGTTCTTC. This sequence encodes CASSKRREYNEQFF.

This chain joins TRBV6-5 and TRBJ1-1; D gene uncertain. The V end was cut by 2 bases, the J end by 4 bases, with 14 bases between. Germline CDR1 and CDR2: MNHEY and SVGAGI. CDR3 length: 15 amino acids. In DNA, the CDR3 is TGTGCCAGCAGTTACGGCCGGTGGAAAGGCACTGAAGCTTTCTTT. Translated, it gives CASSYGRWKGTEAFF.

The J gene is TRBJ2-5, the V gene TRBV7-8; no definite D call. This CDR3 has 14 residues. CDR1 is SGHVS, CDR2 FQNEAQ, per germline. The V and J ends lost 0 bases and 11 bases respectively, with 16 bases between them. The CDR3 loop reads CASSLARLLNEQYF. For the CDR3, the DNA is TGTGCCAGCAGCTTAGCGCGCCTCCTCAATGAGCAGTACTTC.

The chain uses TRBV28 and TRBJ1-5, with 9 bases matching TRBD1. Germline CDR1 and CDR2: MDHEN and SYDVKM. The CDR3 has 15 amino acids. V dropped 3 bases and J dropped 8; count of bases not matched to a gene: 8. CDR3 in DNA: TGTGCCAGCAGTTTGGGTCGGACAGGGGCTAAGCCCCAGCATTTT. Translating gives CASSLGRTGAKPQHF.

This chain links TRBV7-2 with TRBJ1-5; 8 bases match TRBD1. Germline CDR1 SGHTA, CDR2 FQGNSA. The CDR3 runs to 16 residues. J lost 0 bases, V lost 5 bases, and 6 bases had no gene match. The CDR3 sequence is CASSRTGTYSNQPQHF. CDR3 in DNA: TGTGCCAGCAGCCGGACAGGGACATATAGCAATCAGCCCCAGCATTTT.

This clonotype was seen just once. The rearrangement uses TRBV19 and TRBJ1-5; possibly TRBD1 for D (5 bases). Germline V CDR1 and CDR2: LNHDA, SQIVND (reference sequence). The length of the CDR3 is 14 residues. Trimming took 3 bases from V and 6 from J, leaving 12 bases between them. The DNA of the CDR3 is TGTGCCAGTAGTATCGGTAGGGGTGGTCAGCCCCAGCATTTT. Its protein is CASSIGRGGQPQHF. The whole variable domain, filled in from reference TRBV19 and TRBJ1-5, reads DGGITQSPKYLFRKEGQNVTLSCEQNLNHDAMYWYRQDPGQGLRLIYYSQIVNDFQKGDIAEGYSVSREKKESFPLTVTSAQKNPTAFYLCASSIGRGGQPQHFGDGTRLSIL.

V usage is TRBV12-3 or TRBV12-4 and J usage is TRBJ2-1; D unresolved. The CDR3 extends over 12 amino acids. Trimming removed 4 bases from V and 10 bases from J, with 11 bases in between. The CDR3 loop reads CASSYWFWEQFF. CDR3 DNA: TGTGCCAGCAGTTATTGGTTTTGGGAGCAGTTCTTC.

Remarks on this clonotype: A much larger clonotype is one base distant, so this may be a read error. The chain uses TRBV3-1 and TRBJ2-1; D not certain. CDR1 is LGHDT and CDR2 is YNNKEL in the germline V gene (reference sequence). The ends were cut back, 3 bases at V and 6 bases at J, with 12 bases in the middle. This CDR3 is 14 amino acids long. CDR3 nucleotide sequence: TGTGCCAGCAGCCAGGAATACTCTCCCAATGAGCAGTTCTTC. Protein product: CASSQEYSPNEQFF.

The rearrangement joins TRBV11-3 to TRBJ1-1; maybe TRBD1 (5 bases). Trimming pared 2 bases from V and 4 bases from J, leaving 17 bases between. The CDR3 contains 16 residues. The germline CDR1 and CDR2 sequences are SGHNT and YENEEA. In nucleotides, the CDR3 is TGTGCCAGCAGCTTAAGGCCGGCGGGCGGGGGCACTGAAGCTTTCTTT. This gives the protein CASSLRPAGGGTEAFF.

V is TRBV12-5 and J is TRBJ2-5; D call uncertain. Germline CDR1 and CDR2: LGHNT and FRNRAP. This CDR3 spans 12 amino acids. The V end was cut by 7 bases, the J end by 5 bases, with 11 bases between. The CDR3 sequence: CASVLFGETQYF. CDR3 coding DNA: TGTGCTAGTGTGTTATTTGGGGAGACCCAGTACTTC.

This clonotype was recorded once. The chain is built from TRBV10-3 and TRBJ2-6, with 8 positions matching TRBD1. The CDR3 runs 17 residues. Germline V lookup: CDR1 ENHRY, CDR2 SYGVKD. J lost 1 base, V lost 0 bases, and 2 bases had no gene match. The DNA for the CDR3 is TGTGCCATCAGTGAGTCGGGGGACAGGTCTGGGGCCAACGTCCTGACTTTC. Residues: CAISESGDRSGANVLTF.

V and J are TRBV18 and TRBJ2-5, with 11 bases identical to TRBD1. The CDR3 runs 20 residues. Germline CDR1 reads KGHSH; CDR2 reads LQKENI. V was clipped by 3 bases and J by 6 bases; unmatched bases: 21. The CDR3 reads CASSPKTRTGGIDQRKTQYF. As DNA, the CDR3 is TGTGCCAGCTCACCGAAAACCCGGACAGGGGGCATCGATCAAAGAAAGACCCAGTACTTC.

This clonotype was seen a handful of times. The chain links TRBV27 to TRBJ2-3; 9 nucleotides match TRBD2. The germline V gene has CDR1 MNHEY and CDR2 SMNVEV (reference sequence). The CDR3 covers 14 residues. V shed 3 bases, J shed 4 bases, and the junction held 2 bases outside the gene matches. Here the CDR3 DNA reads TGTGCCAGCAGTTTCCGGACTAGCGCAGATACGCAGTATTTT. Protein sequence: CASSFRTSADTQYF.

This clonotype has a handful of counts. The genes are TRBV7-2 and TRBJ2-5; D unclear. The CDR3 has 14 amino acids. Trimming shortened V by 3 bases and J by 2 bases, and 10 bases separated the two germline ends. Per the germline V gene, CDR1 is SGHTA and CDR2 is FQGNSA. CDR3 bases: TGTGCCAGCAGCTTCCAAGTGGGACAAGAGACCCAGTACTTC. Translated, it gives CASSFQVGQETQYF.

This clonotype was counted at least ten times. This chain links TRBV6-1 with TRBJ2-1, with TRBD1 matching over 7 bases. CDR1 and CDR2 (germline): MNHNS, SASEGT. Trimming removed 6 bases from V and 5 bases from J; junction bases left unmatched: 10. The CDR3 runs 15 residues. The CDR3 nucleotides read TGTGCCAGCAGGGGACAGCGAAGCTTTAACAATGAGCAGTTCTTC. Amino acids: CASRGQRSFNNEQFF.

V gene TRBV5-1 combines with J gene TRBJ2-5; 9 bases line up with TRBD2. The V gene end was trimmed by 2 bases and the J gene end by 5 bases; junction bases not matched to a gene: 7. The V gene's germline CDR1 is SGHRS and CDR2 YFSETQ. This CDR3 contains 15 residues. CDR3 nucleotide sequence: TGCGCCAGCAGCTTAATAGCGGGGGAGGAGGAGACCCAGTACTTC. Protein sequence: CASSLIAGEEETQYF.

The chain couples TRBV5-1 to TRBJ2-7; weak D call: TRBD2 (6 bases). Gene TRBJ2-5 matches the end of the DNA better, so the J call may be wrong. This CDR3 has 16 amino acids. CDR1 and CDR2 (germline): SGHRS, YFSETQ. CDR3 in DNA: TGCGCCAGCAGCTCCTCCGGGACTGCGTCGAGGGAGACCCAGTACTTC. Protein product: CASSSSGTASRETQYF.

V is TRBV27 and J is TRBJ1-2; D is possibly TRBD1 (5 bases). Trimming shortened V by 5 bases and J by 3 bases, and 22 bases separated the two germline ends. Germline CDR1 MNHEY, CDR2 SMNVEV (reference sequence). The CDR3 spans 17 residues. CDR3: CASSEASGALGDYGYTF. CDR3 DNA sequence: TGTGCCAGCAGTGAGGCGTCCGGGGCCCTGGGGGACTATGGCTACACCTTC.

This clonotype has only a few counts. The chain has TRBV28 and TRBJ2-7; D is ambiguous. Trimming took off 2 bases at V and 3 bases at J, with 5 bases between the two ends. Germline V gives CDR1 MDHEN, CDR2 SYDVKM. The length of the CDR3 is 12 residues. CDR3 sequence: CASSLQVYEQYF. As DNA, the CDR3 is TGTGCCAGCAGTTTACAGGTCTACGAGCAGTACTTC.

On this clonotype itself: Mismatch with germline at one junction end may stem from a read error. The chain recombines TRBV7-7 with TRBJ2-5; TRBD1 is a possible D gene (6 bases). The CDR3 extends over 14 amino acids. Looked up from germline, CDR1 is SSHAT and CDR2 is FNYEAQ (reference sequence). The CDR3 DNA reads TGTGCTAGCAGCCAAAAACAGGGTGCAGAGACCCAGTACTTC. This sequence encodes CASSQKQGAETQYF.

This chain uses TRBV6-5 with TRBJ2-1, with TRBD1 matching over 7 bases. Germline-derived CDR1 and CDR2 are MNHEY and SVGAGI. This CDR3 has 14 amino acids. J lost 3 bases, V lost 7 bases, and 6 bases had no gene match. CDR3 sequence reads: CASTPGTVYNEQFF. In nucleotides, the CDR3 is TGTGCCAGCACCCCCGGGACAGTCTACAATGAGCAGTTCTTC.